The rows below give T cell receptor beta chains drawn from one sample of a study of cytotoxic CD8 clonotypes in ibrutinib-treated CLL. Generated by immunoSEQ multiplex PCR, the TCRdb table keeps only in-frame clones and is missing some. The table has around 70,000 clones, around 84% seen once. The source material was PBMCs, sampled at disease progression, from a patient treated with ibrutinib. These receptors were collected from a human donor with chronic lymphocytic leukemia. The CDR3 runs from the conserved cysteine through the conserved F or W. A D gene is named only where the DNA matches it firmly.

TRBJ1-2,TRBV13,NA,CASSLGQVYGYTF
TRBJ1-1,TRBV7-9,NA,CASSLGLLNTEAFF
TRBJ2-7,TRBV6-5,TRBD1,CASKTGTGGYEQYF
TRBJ2-3,TRBV28,NA,CASNGGYTQYF
TRBJ2-7,TRBV14,NA,CASKGVGASYEQYF
TRBJ2-7,TRBV19,NA,CASKTPGREQYF
TRBJ1-2,TRBV30,NA,CAWSVNRGQKGYGYTF
TRBJ1-1,TRBV28,NA,CASSLWTGDMNTEAFF
TRBJ2-2,TRBV6-5,NA,CASKRRGLGTGELFF
TRBJ2-1,TRBV7-3,TRBD2,CASSLGGLAGGLQFF
TRBJ1-6,TRBV6-1,NA,CASSDLAGAQPLHF
TRBJ1-2,TRBV10-1,NA,CASSEGTRGYTF
TRBJ2-5,TRBV18,NA,CASCTSPQETQYF
TRBJ1-3,TRBV15,NA,CATSNSYSGNTIYF
TRBJ2-7,TRBV4-2,TRBD1,CASNKGTEVHEQYF
TRBJ2-7,TRBV2,NA,CASGGAYEQYF
TRBJ1-1,TRBV27,NA,CASSFNPSLNTEAFF
TRBJ2-6,TRBV5-6,NA,CASSSRDSGANVLTF
TRBJ1-1,TRBV28,NA,CASSFRLGTEAFF
TRBJ1-1,TRBV29-1,NA,CSARLGGNTEAFF
TRBJ2-2,TRBV11-3,NA,CASSSRLTPGPSNTGELFF
TRBJ1-2,TRBV11-3,TRBD1,CASSLERTGIITF
TRBJ2-6,TRBV10-3,NA,CAISDPDRANVLTF
TRBJ2-7,TRBV28,NA,CASSDAKGQEWQQYF
TRBJ1-2,TRBV19,NA,CASSKDSGYGYTF
TRBJ1-2,TRBV5-1,NA,CASSLARGENYGYTF
TRBJ1-2,TRBV27,NA,CASSPLPTAVPSGGYTF
TRBJ1-5,TRBV28,NA,CASSPPNQPQHF
TRBJ2-1,TRBV18,TRBD1,CASSPGQGYEQFF
TRBJ2-1,TRBV4-1,NA,CASRLGPAPYNEQFF
TRBJ1-6,TRBV5-8,NA,CASSLAHSDPSYNSPLHF
TRBJ1-1,TRBV2,NA,CASSDYRTNTEAFF
TRBJ1-2,TRBV6-5,NA,CASRETGFYYGYTF
TRBJ2-7,TRBV6-6,NA,CASSYSSGLSSYEQYF
TRBJ1-4,TRBV25-1,TRBD1,CASRPGTGATNEKLFF
TRBJ1-5,TRBV5-8,NA,CASSLYPHNQPQHF
TRBJ2-2,TRBV6-1,NA,CASSEAEAGELFF
TRBJ2-3,TRBV10-3,NA,CAISEPPATDTQYF
TRBJ2-5,TRBV29-1,NA,CSVEGVGRETQYF
TRBJ2-2,TRBV5-4,NA,CASSLVGQVTGELFF
TRBJ1-1,TRBV5-4,NA,CASSLGQGTTEAFF
TRBJ1-6,TRBV6-5,TRBD1,CASSVGQASSPLHF